This TCR beta chain was recorded in a study of T-cell reconstitution after alpha-beta-depleted transplantation in children (TCRdb year 2016). The study in broad terms: Using TCR repertoire profiling, the study followed T-cell immune reconstitution in a quantitative way in children after TCRalphabeta/CD19-depleted allogeneic hematopoietic cell transplantation.

Relative to germline, V is missing 4 bases and J is missing 4 bases, with 7 bases of the junction outside any gene match. CDR1 and CDR2, looked up from the germline V gene, are SGHDN and FVKESK. Inclusive of the bounding cysteine and phenylalanine, the CDR3 is 16 residues long. Just CDR3 DNA is preserved here, 48 bases in frame from base 1. Library prep was done by PCR. The sequencer listed for this sample is Illumina HiSeq 2500. Molecular barcoding was employed in the preparation of TCR libraries, with unique molecular identifiers being used to normalize TCRbeta repertoire quantification. TCRdb reanalyzed the raw reads on its own, using fastp at Q25 for trimming and MiXCR for clone calling, and kept in-frame beta chains. Entries that share a CDR3 protein sequence are merged under the most common genes and DNA. The sample table contains roughly 610,000 distinct CDR3 sequences; only one count was recorded for 8% to 11% of them. Less than 5% of the sample rests with the top ten.

As regards this clonotype: Its target antigen remains unknown. The record has no base qualities; no much larger clone is one base away.

The chain was built from TRBV14 and TRBJ2-2; 9 bases in between match TRBD2. Specimen: PBMCs from the stem cell graft donor, collected from the stem cell graft. This receptor was taken from a human donor who donated a stem cell graft to a child with acute myeloid leukemia. The CDR3 has the sequence CASSRGRAGGTGELFF. In nucleotides, the sequence is TGTGCCAGCAGCCGGGGACGAGCGGGAGGCACCGGGGAGCTGTTTTTT.